The 31 T cell receptor beta chains reported below all come from one sample, sequenced in a study of T-cell memory formation after mild COVID-19. MiXCR, applied by TCRdb to the 5' RACE reads, yields one record per CDR3 protein. The sample includes 500,000 to 550,000 distinct CDR3 sequences, about a fifth seen only once; the top ten take roughly an eighth. The sequenced sample was PBMCs or a T cell subset sorted from them (not recorded which). The receptors originated from an adult woman who had mild COVID-19 (a few samples of this study predate the infection). Cell type and time point are not known.

The chain carries TRBV20-1 and TRBJ1-5; 8 nucleotides align to TRBD1. Germline V lookup: CDR1 DFQATT, CDR2 SNEGSKA (reference sequence). There are 15 residues in the CDR3. V lost 5 bases, J lost 8 bases, and 14 bases stayed unmatched. CDR3 amino acids: CSAPLRQGANEPQHF. CDR3 nucleotides: TGCAGTGCTCCCTTAAGGCAGGGGGCTAACGAGCCCCAGCATTTT.

The V and J genes are TRBV24-1 and TRBJ2-2; tentatively, D is TRBD1 (6 bases). The germline gives CDR1 KGHDR, CDR2 SFDVKD. V dropped 4 bases and J dropped 7 bases, with 12 bases sitting between them. This CDR3 region has 14 residues. The CDR3 bases are TGTGCCACCAGTGACCCACCGGACAGCGGGGAGCTGTTTTTT. Residues: CATSDPPDSGELFF.

The chain couples TRBV2 to TRBJ2-4; TRBD1 agrees at 7 bases. CDR1 is SNHLY and CDR2 is FYNNEI in the germline V gene. V dropped 7 bases and J dropped 6; count of bases not matched to a gene: 6. The CDR3 runs to 13 residues. CDR3 amino acids: CASTGQVGNIQYF. In DNA, the CDR3 is TGTGCCAGCACCGGACAGGTGGGAAACATTCAGTACTTC.

This sequence joins TRBV7-9 and TRBJ1-2, with 9 bases identical to TRBD1. Unmatched junction bases numbered 17, after V lost 7 bases and J lost 8 bases. The CDR3 runs 16 residues. Germline CDR1 SEHNR, CDR2 FQNEAQ (reference sequence). CDR3 loop: CASNQPGTGPGRGYTF. The CDR3 DNA sequence: TGTGCCAGCAACCAACCCGGGACAGGGCCGGGTCGGGGCTACACCTTC.

The gene calls are TRBV28 and TRBJ2-6, with D possibly called TRBD1 or TRBD2 (5 bases each). The CDR3 runs to 17 residues. Per the germline V gene, CDR1 is MDHEN and CDR2 is SYDVKM. V was clipped by 5 bases and J by 2 bases, with 16 bases between them. The CDR3 DNA follows: TGTGCCAGCAGTCAGTCCCGGGACGGAGCTGGGGCCAACGTCCTGACTTTC. As protein: CASSQSRDGAGANVLTF.

This chain joins TRBV4-1 and TRBJ2-1, with TRBD2 matching 16 bases. The V gene end was trimmed by 2 bases and the J gene end by 9 bases; junction bases not matched to a gene: 13. The CDR3 loop spans 19 amino acids. Germline V gene data show CDR1 as MGHRA and CDR2 as YSYEKL. Written as DNA, the CDR3 is TGCGCCAGCAGCCAACTCGGGACTAGCGGGGGGGCCGGAATGAGTGAGCAGTTCTTC. This sequence encodes CASSQLGTSGGAGMSEQFF.

This clonotype was detected only a few times. The chain joins TRBV7-9 to TRBJ1-5; TRBD1 matches at 7 bases. V shed 6 bases, J shed 8 bases, and the junction held 10 bases outside the gene matches. The CDR3 extends over 14 amino acids. Germline V lookup: CDR1 SEHNR, CDR2 FQNEAQ (reference sequence). The CDR3 region is CASSFQGEREPQHF. Here the CDR3 DNA reads TGTGCCAGCAGTTTTCAGGGGGAAAGAGAGCCCCAGCATTTT.

This clonotype was observed at least ten times. This chain uses TRBV18 with TRBJ2-7; the D gene is possibly TRBD1 (5 bases). The CDR3 consists of 15 residues. Per germline, CDR1 KGHSH and CDR2 LQKENI. The V gene lost 8 bases and the J gene lost 4 bases, with 21 bases spanning the gap. The CDR3 region is CASPRFDRDPYEQYF. CDR3 nucleotides: TGTGCCAGCCCGCGGTTCGACAGAGATCCTTACGAGCAGTACTTC.

This clonotype was seen a handful of times. The chain uses TRBV6-5 and TRBJ1-4, with D hard to call. Germline lookup yields CDR1 MNHEY and CDR2 SVGAGI. The V end lost 0 bases, the J end lost 13 bases, and 12 bases lay between the germline ends. The CDR3 has 13 residues. CDR3 amino acids: CASSYSKVGSLFF. The CDR3 nucleotides read TGTGCCAGCAGTTACTCGAAGGTCGGGTCACTGTTTTTT.

V is TRBV7-9 and J is TRBJ1-1; 8 nucleotides agree with TRBD1. The CDR3 is made up of 14 amino acids. V lost 1 base to trimming and J lost 11 bases; unmatched junction nucleotides: 9. Per the germline V gene, CDR1 is SEHNR and CDR2 is FQNEAQ (reference sequence). CDR3 sequence: CASSLEDREVRAFF. In nucleotides, the CDR3 is TGTGCCAGCAGCTTAGAGGACAGGGAAGTTAGGGCTTTCTTT.

This clonotype came up a few times. The V call is TRBV11-2, the J call TRBJ1-2; TRBD1 matches at 11 bases. From germline, CDR1 is SGHAT and CDR2 FQNNGV. The J segment lost 6 bases and the V segment lost 1 base, leaving 13 bases of the junction unmatched. The CDR3 runs 18 residues. CDR3 region: CASSLVRERDRGYNGYTF. The CDR3 DNA sequence: TGTGCCAGCAGCTTAGTCCGCGAACGGGACAGGGGGTATAATGGCTACACCTTC. Together with reference TRBV11-2 and TRBJ1-2, the CDR3 gives the full variable domain: EAGVAQSPRYKIIEKRQSVAFWCNPISGHATLYWYQQILGQGPKLLIQFQNNGVVDDSQLPKDRFSAERLKGVDSTLKIQPAKLEDSAVYLCASSLVRERDRGYNGYTFGSGTRLTVV.

This clonotype was recorded a few times. The rearrangement uses TRBV13 and TRBJ2-1; 11 bases are a match to TRBD2. The CDR3 extends over 20 amino acids. Germline lookup yields CDR1 PRHDT and CDR2 FYEKMQ (reference sequence). Trimming removed 5 bases from V and 1 base from J; junction bases left unmatched: 16. In DNA form, the CDR3 reads TGTGCCAGCAGCCCCCCCCCTAGCGGGAGGTCTCAATTTTCCTACAATGAGCAGTTCTTC. Its protein product is CASSPPPSGRSQFSYNEQFF.

The chain employs TRBV25-1 and TRBJ2-5; the D gene could be TRBD1 or TRBD2 (6 bases each). The CDR3 is 16 amino acids. V gave up 3 bases and J gave up 0 bases, with 14 bases separating them. CDR1 is MGHDK and CDR2 is SYGVNS in the germline V gene. CDR3 DNA: TGTGCCAGCAGTGATAGGAGGGGGGAGGACCAAGAGACCCAGTACTTC. Translating gives CASSDRRGEDQETQYF.

V is TRBV6-5 and J is TRBJ2-1; TRBD2 agrees at 16 bases. Germline CDR1 reads MNHEY; CDR2 reads SVGAGI. The CDR3 contains 18 residues. Trimming cost V 6 bases and J 0 bases; bases outside gene matches: 5. CDR3: CASRPGLAGGSSYNEQFF. CDR3 coding DNA: TGTGCCAGCAGACCGGGACTAGCGGGGGGGAGCTCCTACAATGAGCAGTTCTTC.

This clonotype was seen at least ten times. The chain joins TRBV5-5 to TRBJ2-1, with TRBD1 identical over 8 bases. J lost 4 bases, V lost 5 bases, and 11 bases had no gene match. Germline CDR1 and CDR2: SGHKS and YYEKEE (reference sequence). The CDR3 consists of 16 residues. The CDR3 sequence is CASRFPGGAFYNEQFF. CDR3 DNA sequence: TGTGCCAGCAGGTTTCCAGGGGGCGCCTTTTACAATGAGCAGTTCTTC.

This clonotype has more than one count but fewer than ten. The CDR3 region is CASSRAKQYNEQFF. The CDR3 coding sequence is TGTGCCAGTAGCCGAGCCAAACAGTACAATGAGCAGTTCTTC. The V gene is TRBV19, the J gene TRBJ2-1; D gene unclear. Germline V gene sequence: CDR1 LNHDA, CDR2 SQIVND (reference sequence). V was clipped by 6 bases and J by 4 bases, with 13 bases between them. The CDR3 contains 14 residues.

This clonotype has a handful of counts. The rearrangement links TRBV20-1 to TRBJ2-3, with D possibly matching TRBD2 (6 bases). This CDR3 has 13 amino acids. CDR1 DFQATT and CDR2 SNEGSKA come from the germline V gene (reference sequence). V shed 6 bases and J shed 2 bases, with 12 bases lying between them. CDR3 sequence reads: CSAGREYTDTQYF. The CDR3 DNA follows: TGCAGTGCGGGACGGGAGTACACAGATACGCAGTATTTT.

The chain links TRBV29-1 to TRBJ1-2, with TRBD1 matching over 7 bases. Looked up from germline, CDR1 is SQVTM and CDR2 is ANQGSEA. CDR3 length: 15 amino acids. The V gene end was trimmed by 4 bases and the J gene end by 6 bases; junction bases not matched to a gene: 14. CDR3 bases: TGCAGCGTTGCGGGGGGACAGCCGTGGGCCGATGGCTACACCTTC. This sequence encodes CSVAGGQPWADGYTF.

V usage is TRBV4-1 and J usage is TRBJ2-7; D not certain. CDR1 and CDR2 (germline): MGHRA, YSYEKL. V was pared by 4 bases and J by 3 bases, with 13 bases between. The CDR3 covers 14 residues. The CDR3 bases are TGCGCCAGCAGCCTTGACGCGGTCGGCTACGAGCAGTACTTC. Its translation is CASSLDAVGYEQYF.

The chain has TRBV11-3 and TRBJ2-1, with 10 bases matching TRBD2. This CDR3 comprises 19 residues. J lost 5 bases, V lost 5 bases, and 18 bases had no gene match. Germline V gives CDR1 SGHNT, CDR2 YENEEA. The CDR3 is CASSGQGLALPLLNNEQFF. CDR3 nucleotides: TGTGCCAGCAGCGGTCAGGGACTAGCGCTCCCCCTACTCAACAATGAGCAGTTCTTC.

The CDR3 nucleotides read TGCAGTGCTAGAGATCAGTGGCCGCGGGGGAATCAGCCCCAGCATTTT. This encodes CSARDQWPRGNQPQHF. The J gene is TRBJ1-5, the V gene TRBV20-1, with D possibly matching TRBD1 (5 bases). CDR1 is DFQATT and CDR2 is SNEGSKA in the germline V gene (reference sequence). V lost 0 bases, J lost 4 bases, and 16 bases lay in between. CDR3 size: 16 residues.

This clonotype showed up many times. The chain recombines TRBV4-2 with TRBJ2-3; TRBD2 matches 8 bases. This CDR3 region has 18 residues. V shed 4 bases, J shed 0 bases, and the junction held 12 bases outside the gene matches. Germline V CDR1 and CDR2: LGHNA, YNFKEQ. The CDR3 loop reads CASSLLLASGQSTDTQYF. CDR3 DNA: TGTGCCAGCAGCCTGCTACTCGCTAGCGGGCAAAGCACAGATACGCAGTATTTT.

This chain links TRBV7-3 with TRBJ2-3; possibly TRBD1 for D (6 bases). This CDR3 is 16 amino acids long. Trimming took off 1 base at V and 0 bases at J, with 11 bases between the two ends. Germline V gene lookup returns CDR1 SGHTA and CDR2 FQGTGA. For the CDR3, the DNA is TGTGCCAGCAGCTTAATAGCGACAGGAAGCACAGATACGCAGTATTTT. Translation: CASSLIATGSTDTQYF.

This clonotype appeared a few times. This sequence joins TRBV19 and TRBJ1-5; D is undetermined. The germline gives CDR1 LNHDA, CDR2 SQIVND (reference sequence). The CDR3 contains 14 residues. Trimming took off 3 bases at V and 3 bases at J, with 9 bases between the two ends. The CDR3 loop is CASSIGSLNQPQHF. The CDR3 nucleotides are TGTGCCAGTAGTATCGGCAGCCTCAATCAGCCCCAGCATTTT. Full variable domain (missing parts from reference TRBV19 and TRBJ1-5): DGGITQSPKYLFRKEGQNVTLSCEQNLNHDAMYWYRQDPGQGLRLIYYSQIVNDFQKGDIAEGYSVSREKKESFPLTVTSAQKNPTAFYLCASSIGSLNQPQHFGDGTRLSIL.

In its sample, this clonotype was seen a few times. This chain links TRBV7-9 with TRBJ2-7; 7 bases match TRBD1. The J segment lost 3 bases and the V segment lost 4 bases, leaving 6 bases of the junction unmatched. The CDR3 length is 14 residues. The germline CDR1 and CDR2 sequences are SEHNR and FQNEAQ (reference sequence). In DNA, the CDR3 is TGTGCCAGCAGCTCCAGGGGGAAGGACTACGAGCAGTACTTC. This codes for CASSSRGKDYEQYF.

This clonotype turned up a few times. The chain couples TRBV3-1 to TRBJ2-4, with a possible D match to TRBD2 (7 bases). The CDR3 has 16 amino acids. Looked up from germline, CDR1 is LGHDT and CDR2 is YNNKEL (reference sequence). V lost 3 bases and J 1 base, leaving 13 bases between the germline ends. The CDR3 protein is CASSQGGRTAKNIQYF. The CDR3 DNA follows: TGTGCCAGCAGCCAGGGGGGGCGAACGGCCAAAAACATTCAGTACTTC.

This clonotype was found a few times. V is TRBV13 and J is TRBJ1-1; D remains unclear. Germline CDR1 PRHDT, CDR2 FYEKMQ (reference sequence). CDR3 length: 12 residues. V lost 1 base and J 8 bases, leaving 8 bases between the germline ends. The CDR3 here is CASSLASGEAFF. The CDR3 coding sequence is TGTGCCAGCAGCTTAGCATCGGGCGAAGCTTTCTTT.

CDR3: CASSSGAAPGADTQYF. The CDR3 DNA reads as TGTGCCAGCAGTTCGGGGGCAGCACCGGGGGCAGATACGCAGTATTTT. The gene calls are TRBV12-3 or TRBV12-4 and TRBJ2-3; D tentatively fits TRBD1 or TRBD2 (6 bases each). Trimming left V 4 bases short and J 4 bases short, with 18 bases between. The CDR3 totals 16 residues.

This chain uses TRBV4-1 with TRBJ2-6, with D possibly TRBD2 on 7 matching bases. The germline gives CDR1 MGHRA, CDR2 YSYEKL. The CDR3 sequence is 16 residues long. V shed 1 base and J shed 3 bases, with 10 bases lying between them. DNA of the CDR3: TGCGCCAGCAGCCAAGGGGGGGGGCTTGGGGCCAACGTCCTGACTTTC. Protein: CASSQGGGLGANVLTF.

CDR3 sequence (DNA): TGTGCCAGCAGTGGTGGGCTCAACTATGGCTACACCTTC. It is translated as CASSGGLNYGYTF. The V gene is TRBV25-1, the J gene TRBJ1-2; D ambiguous. Germline V lookup: CDR1 MGHDK, CDR2 SYGVNS. This CDR3 comprises 13 residues. V lost 4 bases and J lost 2, with 8 bases in between.

The chain is built from TRBV7-8 and TRBJ2-5; 12 bases agree with TRBD2. CDR1 SGHVS and CDR2 FQNEAQ come from the germline V gene. This CDR3 is built from 19 residues. The junction had 19 bases not matched to a gene; V was cut back by 6 bases and J by 5 bases. The CDR3 DNA is TGTGCCAGCAGTTTTCCCGGGACTAGCGGGTTAATTTCCCAGGAGACCCAGTACTTC. It specifies CASSFPGTSGLISQETQYF.